One sample yielded the 24 T cell receptor beta chains listed below, sequenced in a study of CD8+ T cells in alopecia areata. Treatment given: oral pan-JAK inhibitor, 5-10 mg twice daily. RNA was extracted and reverse transcribed into cDNA as the sequencing template. Clones were read by immunoSEQ multiplex PCR, and TCRdb kept only the in-frame ones, dropping some. The sample has some 220,000 clones, under 75% seen once. Material: CD4+ T cells sorted from blood, obtained at week 4, from a patient treated with tofacitinib. The receptors originated from a human donor with alopecia areata.

The sample holds a few counts of this clone. The V and J genes are TRBV7-9 and TRBJ2-7, with D maybe TRBD1 (6 bases). The V gene lost 4 bases and the J gene lost 5 bases, with 9 bases spanning the gap. Germline V gene sequence: CDR1 SEHNR, CDR2 FQNEAQ (reference sequence). This CDR3 contains 12 residues. The CDR3 here is CASSYRDNEQYF. CDR3 nucleotides: TGTGCCAGCAGCTACAGGGATAACGAGCAGTACTTC.

J is TRBJ2-3 and V is TRBV7-6, with 9 positions matching TRBD2. Losses at the gene ends were 5 bases for V and 1 base for J; bases not matched to a gene: 7. This CDR3 contains 16 residues. The germline CDR1 and CDR2 sequences are SGHVS and FNYEAQ. The CDR3 protein is CASSRRGGAGTDTQYF. Written as DNA, the CDR3 is TGTGCCAGCAGCCGCCGCGGGGGGGCCGGCACAGATACGCAGTATTTT.

V usage is TRBV10-3 and J usage is TRBJ2-3; possibly TRBD2 for D (7 bases). This CDR3 contains 15 residues. CDR1 is ENHRY, CDR2 SYGVKD, per germline. V was trimmed by 4 bases and J by 1 base, leaving 12 bases between them. The CDR3 DNA follows: TGTGCCATCAGTGTCGGCGGGGGCCGCACAGATACGCAGTATTTT. Translation gives CAISVGGGRTDTQYF.

The chain uses TRBV7-9 and TRBJ2-6; D possibly corresponds to TRBD1 (5 bases). The CDR3 has 15 amino acids. CDR1 is SEHNR and CDR2 is FQNEAQ in the germline V gene (reference sequence). Trimming pared 5 bases from V and 1 base from J, leaving 9 bases between. The CDR3 DNA sequence: TGTGCCAGCAGCAATGGGGCTTCTGGGGCCAACGTCCTGACTTTC. Protein: CASSNGASGANVLTF. Complete variable domain (other parts from reference TRBV7-9 and TRBJ2-6): DTGVSQNPRHKITKRGQNVTFRCDPISEHNRLYWYRQTLGQGPEFLTYFQNEAQLEKSRLLSDRFSAERPKGSFSTLEIQRTEQGDSAMYLCASSNGASGANVLTFGAGSRLTVL.

A word on this clone: Different DNA sequences within this sample yield the same CDR3. This chain uses TRBV9 with TRBJ2-3; no firm D call. This CDR3 is 13 amino acids long. Germline V gene lookup returns CDR1 SGDLS and CDR2 YYNGEE. V shed 0 bases and J shed 1 base, with 3 bases lying between them. The CDR3 is CASSVGGTDTQYF. As DNA, the CDR3 is TGTGCCAGCAGCGTAGGGGGCACAGATACGCAGTATTTT.

V gene TRBV19 combines with J gene TRBJ2-1, with 7 nucleotides matching TRBD1. Unmatched junction bases numbered 8, after V lost 9 bases and J lost 0 bases. This CDR3 has 15 residues. Looked up from germline, CDR1 is LNHDA and CDR2 is SQIVND (reference sequence). CDR3 amino acids: CASTAQGDSYNEQFF. In DNA form, the CDR3 reads TGTGCCAGCACCGCTCAGGGGGACTCCTACAATGAGCAGTTCTTC.

This chain connects TRBV7-2 to TRBJ2-3, with a weak D call TRBD2 (6 bases). CDR3 size: 14 residues. V was clipped by 10 bases and J by 2 bases, with 16 bases between them. The germline V gene encodes CDR1 SGHTA and CDR2 FQGNSA. The CDR3 reads CATTYSGYTDTQYF. The CDR3 DNA follows: TGTGCCACCACTTATAGCGGCTACACAGATACGCAGTATTTT. The whole variable domain, filled in from reference TRBV7-2 and TRBJ2-3, reads GAGVSQSPSNKVTEKGKDVELRCDPISGHTALYWYRQSLGQGLEFLIYFQGNSAPDKSGLPSDRFSAERTGGSVSTLTIQRTQQEDSAVYLCATTYSGYTDTQYFGPGTRLTVL.

The chain recombines TRBV15 with TRBJ1-2; TRBD1 aligns across 9 bases. The ends lost 6 bases at V and 8 bases at J; junction bases unmatched: 10. CDR1 and CDR2 from the germline V gene are LNHNV and YYDKDF (reference sequence). The CDR3 extends over 14 amino acids. The CDR3 sequence is CATRTGGGNKGYTF. The CDR3 region has the DNA TGTGCCACCAGGACAGGGGGTGGGAATAAGGGCTACACCTTC.

This rearrangement joins TRBV5-1 to TRBJ1-4; a possible D gene is TRBD1 (5 bases). V lost 4 bases, J lost 3 bases, and 16 bases lay in between. Per germline, CDR1 SGHRS and CDR2 YFSETQ. The CDR3 extends over 16 amino acids. The CDR3 DNA follows: TGCGCCAGCAGCGGAGGACAAGGAACGCCTAATGAAAAACTGTTTTTT. Translating it yields CASSGGQGTPNEKLFF.

V is TRBV9 and J is TRBJ1-6; D not certain. The CDR3 consists of 13 residues. In germline, CDR1 is SGDLS, CDR2 YYNGEE. V dropped 0 bases and J dropped 5 bases, with 3 bases sitting between them. The CDR3 DNA follows: TGTGCCAGCAGCGTAGGAAATAATTCACCCCTCCACTTT. This sequence encodes CASSVGNNSPLHF.

The chain joins TRBV9 to TRBJ2-1; 8 nucleotides align to TRBD2. Germline loops: CDR1 SGDLS, CDR2 YYNGEE. V was clipped by 4 bases and J by 5 bases; unmatched bases: 8. This CDR3 is built from 15 residues. DNA of the CDR3: TGTGCCAGCAGCTTGGCGGGGGGCCCGAACAATGAGCAGTTCTTC. It is translated as CASSLAGGPNNEQFF.

There are a few counts of this clone. J is TRBJ2-5 and V is TRBV6-1; possible D gene TRBD1, 6 bases. V was cut by 1 base and J by 5 bases, with 11 bases left in between. The CDR3 runs to 14 residues. Germline V gene sequence: CDR1 MNHNS, CDR2 SASEGT. The CDR3 region is CASSEGGLTETQYF. In DNA, the CDR3 is TGTGCCAGCAGTGAAGGGGGGCTAACGGAGACCCAGTACTTC.

This chain uses TRBV29-1 with TRBJ2-7, with D possibly TRBD1 on 5 matching bases. This CDR3 has 14 residues. The germline V and J ends were trimmed by 0 bases and 2 bases, with 11 bases remaining between them. Germline assignment: CDR1 SQVTM and CDR2 ANQGSEA. The CDR3, as DNA: TGCAGCGTTGAAGAGGAAGGGGTCCCCTACGAGCAGTACTTC. It encodes CSVEEEGVPYEQYF.

The CDR3 DNA sequence: TGTGCCAGCAGTCAATCGCCAGGGGGGACAGATACGCAGTATTTT. This sequence encodes CASSQSPGGTDTQYF. The J gene is TRBJ2-3, the V gene TRBV27; D might be TRBD1 (7 bases). The CDR3 sequence is 15 residues long. V lost 5 bases and J 3 bases, leaving 15 bases between the germline ends. Germline assignment: CDR1 MNHEY and CDR2 SMNVEV (reference sequence).

J is TRBJ2-5 and V is TRBV5-1; 7 nucleotides match TRBD1. The V segment lost 3 bases and the J segment 2 bases; nucleotides outside the gene matches: 4. The CDR3 consists of 14 residues. CDR1 and CDR2 (germline): SGHRS, YFSETQ. CDR3 sequence reads: CASSSGQSQETQYF. The CDR3 DNA sequence: TGCGCCAGCAGCTCGGGACAGTCTCAAGAGACCCAGTACTTC.

This chain links TRBV2 with TRBJ1-2; 8 bases map to TRBD1. CDR3 size: 15 residues. Germline V gene sequence: CDR1 SNHLY, CDR2 FYNNEI. The V and J ends lost 6 bases and 6 bases, in that order; junction bases with no gene match: 12. The CDR3 DNA is TGTGCCAGCAGCCTCCGAGGCACAGGGGGTGATGGCTACACCTTC. Encoded protein: CASSLRGTGGDGYTF.

The J gene is TRBJ1-1, the V gene TRBV29-1; 7 bases line up with TRBD1. V was pared by 6 bases and J by 4 bases, with 11 bases of the junction left unmatched. The V gene's germline CDR1 is SQVTM and CDR2 ANQGSEA. This CDR3 region has 14 residues. This chain's CDR3 is CSVERQGVGTEAFF. The CDR3, as DNA: TGCAGCGTGGAAAGACAGGGCGTGGGCACTGAAGCTTTCTTT.

This clone came up once. The rearrangement links TRBV9 to TRBJ1-5, with 7 bases that match TRBD1. Germline V CDR1 and CDR2: SGDLS, YYNGEE. After removal of 3 bases from V and 9 bases from J, the junction contained 6 bases not matched to a gene. This CDR3 is built from 13 residues. The CDR3 sequence is CASSETGTRPQHF. The CDR3 DNA sequence: TGTGCCAGCAGCGAGACAGGGACGAGGCCCCAGCATTTT. Using reference TRBV9 and TRBJ1-5 for the parts outside the CDR3, the full variable domain is DSGVTQTPKHLITATGQRVTLRCSPRSGDLSVYWYQQSLDQGLQFLIQYYNGEERAKGNILERFSAQQFPDLHSELNLSSLELGDSALYFCASSETGTRPQHFGDGTRLSIL.

This rearrangement joins TRBV5-1 to TRBJ2-6; the D is unclear. The CDR3 loop spans 17 amino acids. V lost 2 bases, J lost 0 bases, and 12 bases lay in between. CDR1 is SGHRS, CDR2 YFSETQ, per germline. The CDR3 reads CASSFSAMSSGANVLTF. CDR3 coding DNA: TGCGCCAGCAGCTTTTCAGCCATGAGCTCTGGGGCCAACGTCCTGACTTTC. Together with reference TRBV5-1 and TRBJ2-6, the CDR3 gives the full variable domain: KAGVTQTPRYLIKTRGQQVTLSCSPISGHRSVSWYQQTPGQGLQFLFEYFSETQRNKGNFPGRFSGRQFSNSRSEMNVSTLELGDSALYLCASSFSAMSSGANVLTFGAGSRLTVL.

The chain has TRBV4-3 and TRBJ2-1, with D unresolved. Germline CDR1 reads LGHNA; CDR2 reads YSLEER. The CDR3 is made up of 14 amino acids. Trimming removed 0 bases at V and 5 bases at J, with 8 bases between. The CDR3, as DNA: TGCGCCAGCAGCCAAGATAGGCATCACAATGAGCAGTTCTTC. It codes for CASSQDRHHNEQFF.

CDR3 sequence reads: CASSSLNEQFF. In DNA, the CDR3 is TGTGCCAGCAGTTCTCTCAATGAGCAGTTCTTC. The rearrangement joins TRBV2 to TRBJ2-1; D is undetermined. The CDR3 is made up of 11 amino acids. Germline V lookup: CDR1 SNHLY, CDR2 FYNNEI. The V end lost 5 bases, the J end lost 6 bases, and 5 bases lay between the germline ends.

Notes on this clone: One end of the junction is discordant with germline, which a read error may explain. This chain uses TRBV29-1 with TRBJ2-1; possible D gene TRBD2, 5 bases. CDR1 is SQVTM and CDR2 is ANQGSEA in the germline V gene. The CDR3 length is 14 residues. CDR3 nucleotide sequence: TGCAGCGTTGAAGACAGGAGGTCCTACAGTGAGCAGTTCTTC. This codes for CSVEDRRSYSEQFF.

The rearrangement joins TRBV5-5 to TRBJ1-2; 9 positions agree with TRBD1. V lost 6 bases, J lost 2 bases, and 14 bases stayed unmatched. The CDR3 is 17 amino acids. Per germline, CDR1 SGHKS and CDR2 YYEKEE (reference sequence). The CDR3 protein is CASTGQGTSALNYGYTF. For the CDR3, the DNA is TGTGCCAGCACCGGACAGGGGACATCAGCGTTAAACTATGGCTACACCTTC. Using reference TRBV5-5 and TRBJ1-2 for the parts outside the CDR3, the full variable domain is DAGVTQSPTHLIKTRGQQVTLRCSPISGHKSVSWYQQVLGQGPQFIFQYYEKEERGRGNFPDRFSARQFPNYSSELNVNALLLGDSALYLCASTGQGTSALNYGYTFGSGTRLTVV.

This chain joins TRBV6-1 and TRBJ1-2, with D possibly matching TRBD1 (5 bases). Germline CDR1 reads MNHNS; CDR2 reads SASEGT. The V end was cut by 2 bases, the J end by 8 bases, with 12 bases between. The CDR3 loop spans 13 amino acids. The CDR3 loop reads CASSERGPPGYTF. CDR3 DNA sequence: TGTGCCAGCAGTGAAAGGGGTCCTCCAGGCTACACCTTC.